This is a list of T cell receptor beta chains from one sample in a study of response to subunit inactivated influenza vaccine. TCRdb itself ran the RT-PCR reads through MiXCR, one entry per CDR3 protein. The profile covers 860,000 or so distinct CDR3 sequences, with 21% appearing a single time and more than 8.5% taken by the ten largest. Sequenced material: PBMCs from blood, taken 5 days after vaccination. The receptors come from a man over 45 who received an inactivated influenza vaccine. CDR3s include the opening cysteine and the closing phenylalanine or tryptophan. The order of the fields is J gene, clone size, V gene, CDR3 protein. Some rows have no size entry. The others give once, few or many, or a class for an expanded clone.

TRBJ2-7 . TRBV27 CASSFTGVPAYEQYF
TRBJ1-1 few TRBV9 CASSVNRAGVDNTEAFF
TRBJ1-4 many TRBV20-1 CSATPGTREKLFF
TRBJ1-1 . TRBV7-2 CASSPRLGAKTEAFF
TRBJ2-7 . TRBV9 CASSVGTGTTYEQYF
TRBJ1-4 . TRBV20-1 CSARGPNEKLFF
TRBJ2-7 many TRBV29-1 CSVDGGSIYEQYF
TRBJ2-5 . TRBV10-3 CAIMGTGGETQYF
TRBJ2-7 . TRBV5-1 CASSLEASVGEQYF
TRBJ1-1 . TRBV4-3 CASSRGQGYAFF
TRBJ1-3 . TRBV4-1 CASSKESGNTIYF
TRBJ1-1 many TRBV12-3/TRBV12-4 CASSLWGGNTEAFF
TRBJ1-3 . TRBV12-3/TRBV12-4 CASSLADRISGNTIYF
TRBJ2-1 few TRBV29-1 CSVRVDEQFF
TRBJ1-1 . TRBV5-1 CASSPLSGGQWDTEAFF
TRBJ2-7 few TRBV30 CAWSISQSYEQYF
TRBJ1-1 . TRBV5-6 CASSQDRVMNTEAFF
TRBJ2-7 . TRBV5-1 CASSPEPGLATYEQYF
TRBJ1-5 . TRBV6-1 CASSGQGGNQPQHF
TRBJ1-2 . TRBV12-3/TRBV12-4 CASSFRVPMGGYTF
TRBJ1-4 many TRBV5-1 CASSPGSATNEKLFF
TRBJ2-7 many TRBV11-2 CASSLGDRASEQYF
TRBJ2-5 few TRBV6-2/TRBV6-3 CASSATSGRAQETQYF